A single sample gave rise to the 14 T cell receptor delta chains below, sequenced in a study of γδ T cells in repeated Plasmodium falciparum infection. TCRdb processed the multiplex PCR reads again with the CATT caller. The repertoire holds about 89,000 delta-chain clones, roughly 1.4% seen once, with over 8% in the top ten. Vgamma9/Vdelta2+ and Vdelta2-negative gammadelta T cells were flow-sorted from PBMC for bulk sequencing. The sequenced sample was gamma-delta T cells from blood. Receptor source: a pool of human donors (malaria-infected and uninfected, not separated).

This clone turned up a few times. The protein given by TCRdb reflects a much larger clone and differs at residue 20 from this DNA's translation, likely from a read error; the protein shown is the DNA's translation. V gene TRDV1 combines with J gene TRDJ1; 7 nucleotides agree with TRDD2. In the absence of a J gene in TCRdb, the DNA was matched to germline to assign it here. In germline, CDR1 is TSWWSYY, CDR2 QGS. This CDR3 spans 23 amino acids. The CDR3 protein is CALGEGKPSISYRSVGGVDRLIF. In DNA form, the CDR3 reads TGTGCTCTTGGGGAAGGAAAACCCTCAATTTCCTACAGATCGGTCGGGGGGGTCGATAGACTCATCTTT.

This clone has a count of ten or more. The chain uses TRDV2 and TRDJ3; 8 nucleotides match TRDD3. V lost 4 bases, J lost 0 bases, and 13 bases stayed unmatched. The CDR3 sequence is 20 residues long. Germline-derived CDR1 and CDR2 are GEAIGNYY and EKD. CDR3 in DNA: TGTGCCTGTGATTCTCTACTGGGGGGAAAAAGCTCCTGGGACACCCGACAGATGTTTTTC. Its protein product is CACDSLLGGKSSWDTRQMFF.

Remarks on this clone: TCRdb's listed protein matches a much larger clone and diverges from this DNA's translation at residue 19, likely through a read error; the protein shown comes from the DNA. No J gene was assigned, while the V gene was called as TRDV2; TRDD3 was called by the table and not checked on the DNA. Germline V lookup: CDR1 GEAIGNYY, CDR2 EKD. There are 21 residues in the CDR3. The CDR3 spells CACDTVSGATTGGRYTDKPIF. Written as DNA, the CDR3 is TGTGCCTGTGACACCGTTAGCGGGGCTACTACTGGGGGTCGGTACACCGATAAACCCATCTTT.

This clone was observed a handful of times. Since a far larger clone is one base different, this is likely a read error. This sample also contains other DNA sequences that code for the same CDR3. V and J are TRDV3 and TRDJ1; maybe TRDD2 (5 bases). This CDR3 spans 16 amino acids. Germline values: CDR1 TVYSNPD, CDR2 GDNSRS (reference sequence). V was trimmed by 0 bases and J by 1 base, leaving 18 bases between them. The CDR3 DNA sequence: TGTGCCTTTAGCACCTTCGTACCCCTCCCCACCGATAAACTCATCTTT. Its translation is CAFSTFVPLPTDKLIF.

This clone occurred a few times. A read error likely explains why the TCRdb protein, taken from a much larger clone, differs from this DNA's translation at residue 11; the protein shown is translated from the DNA. This chain joins TRDV2 and TRDJ2; D is perhaps TRDD3 (5 bases). TCRdb lists no J gene, so it was determined here by aligning the DNA to germline. Germline V gene lookup returns CDR1 GEAIGNYY and CDR2 EKD. CDR3 length: 16 amino acids. V gave up 3 bases and J gave up 6 bases, with 19 bases separating them. The CDR3 here is CACDRQMGKQSAQLFF. CDR3 nucleotide sequence: TGTGCCTGTGACCGACAAATGGGGAAACAGTCAGCACAACTCTTCTTT.

This clone came up a few times. A read error is the likely source, as a far larger clone sits one nucleotide away. This sample includes further DNA sequences coding for the same CDR3. The chain is built from TRDV1 and TRDJ1, with D possibly being TRDD3 (6 bases). The J gene was missing in TCRdb and was found by matching the end of the DNA to germline. The ends were cut back, 1 base at V and 0 bases at J, with 33 bases in the middle. This CDR3 spans 23 amino acids. The germline V gene encodes CDR1 TSWWSYY and CDR2 QGS. Here the CDR3 reads CALGEPLSVLGDPHLGYTDKLIF. The CDR3 bases are TGTGCTCTTGGGGAACCGCTCTCTGTACTAGGGGATCCCCACCTGGGATACACCGATAAACTCATCTTT.

With respect to this clone: The TCRdb record carries a much larger clone's protein, which differs from this DNA's translation at residue 3; a read error is the likely cause, and the protein listed here is the DNA translation. The rearrangement links TRDV3 to TRDJ1; 12 nucleotides match TRDD3. The CDR3 has 21 residues. Germline V gene lookup returns CDR1 TVYSNPD and CDR2 GDNSRS (reference sequence). V dropped 4 bases and J dropped 1; count of bases not matched to a gene: 25. The CDR3 region has the DNA TGTGCCTCTAGTAAATTCCTACCTATCGTACTGGGGGATACTATCACCGATAAACTCATCTTT. This translates into CASSKFLPIVLGDTITDKLIF.

This clone has only a few counts. TCRdb's protein for this DNA is that of a much larger clone and differs from the translation at residue 10, likely a read error; the protein shown is the DNA translation. The CDR3 here is CAVFGLRGDHLDKLIF. The CDR3 nucleotides read TGTGCCGTTTTTGGACTTCGGGGGGATCACCTTGATAAACTCATCTTT. The J gene is TRDJ1, the V gene TRDV3; 7 bases are shared with TRDD3. V trimming: 5 bases; J trimming: 5 bases; junction bases outside the gene matches: 20. This CDR3 has 16 residues. The germline V gene encodes CDR1 TVYSNPD and CDR2 GDNSRS (reference sequence).

The table lists this clone with many counts. The chain employs TRDV1 and TRDJ3; TRDD3 matches at 7 bases. Unmatched junction bases numbered 8, after V lost 0 bases and J lost 3 bases. Germline V lookup: CDR1 TSWWSYY, CDR2 QGS. The CDR3 covers 19 residues. For the CDR3, the DNA is TGTGCTCTTGGGGAACTAGGAGGATACGCGAACTGGGACACCCGACAGATGTTTTTC. Its protein product is CALGELGGYANWDTRQMFF.

Many counts were recorded for this clone. The translation of this DNA and the TCRdb protein of a much larger clone differ at residue 11, probably owing to a read error; the protein shown here is translated from the DNA. This chain links TRDV1 with TRDJ1; 7 positions agree with TRDD3. The germline V gene encodes CDR1 TSWWSYY and CDR2 QGS. This CDR3 comprises 20 residues. V trimming: 3 bases; J trimming: 0 bases; junction bases outside the gene matches: 19. CDR3 sequence reads: CALGEARRLGGPWYTDKLIF. CDR3 in DNA: TGTGCTCTTGGGGAGGCTAGGAGGCTGGGGGGTCCTTGGTACACCGATAAACTCATCTTT.

This clone appeared a few times. One base separates it from a far larger clone, so it is likely a read error. The same CDR3 is also encoded by other DNA sequences in this sample. V usage is TRDV1 and J usage is TRDJ1, with 9 bases lining up with TRDD3. Here the J gene came from matching the DNA to germline, since TCRdb omits it. V lost 0 bases, J lost 4 bases, and 9 bases stayed unmatched. Germline-derived CDR1 and CDR2 are TSWWSYY and QGS. The CDR3 extends over 17 amino acids. Here the CDR3 DNA reads TGTGCTCTTGGGGAACTGGGCTTACTGGGGGACATCGATAAACTCATCTTT. Protein sequence: CALGELGLLGDIDKLIF.

This clone occurred a few times. This likely reflects a read error, since a far larger clone is one base away. The sample has other DNA sequences that encode this CDR3 too. The chain combines TRDV1 with TRDJ3, with a possible D match to TRDD2 (6 bases). TCRdb offers no J gene call, so here the DNA was matched to germline to obtain one. The germline V gene encodes CDR1 TSWWSYY and CDR2 QGS. V was cut by 4 bases and J by 0 bases, with 25 bases left in between. This CDR3 has 22 residues. The CDR3 sequence is CALGGLPPGYLPSSWDTRQMFF. The CDR3 DNA sequence: TGTGCTCTTGGGGGGCTTCCTCCGGGGTACCTACCGAGCTCCTGGGACACCCGACAGATGTTTTTC.

The sample holds many counts of this clone. The CDR3 reads CALGPSENTGKKLIF. CDR3 DNA: TGTGCTCTTGGGCCCTCTGAGAATACTGGAAAGAAACTCATCTTT. The V call is TRDV1, the J call TRDJ1; perhaps TRDD3 as D (5 bases). Looked up from germline, CDR1 is TSWWSYY and CDR2 is QGS. This CDR3 has 15 residues. Trimming stripped 5 bases from V and 8 bases from J, with 21 bases between.

Ten or more counts support this clone. The junction departs from germline at one end; a sequencing error may be responsible. V is TRDV2 and J is TRDJ1; D perhaps matches TRDD3 (5 bases). No J gene was available from TCRdb, and it was assigned here by a germline match of the DNA. The CDR3 runs 13 residues. Germline V gene data show CDR1 as GEAIGNYY and CDR2 as EKD. The chain's CDR3 is CARDPVGTDKLIF. CDR3 coding DNA: TGTGCCCGTGATCCCGTGGGGACCGATAAACTCATCTTT.